What follows are 23 T cell receptor beta chains derived from one specimen sequenced in a study of Ad26.COV2.S vaccination and SARS-CoV-2 variants. Generated by immunoSEQ multiplex PCR, the TCRdb table keeps only in-frame clones and is missing some. Among some 400,000 clones listed, approximately 89% were seen once. Specified treatment: 15 to 20 received Ad26.COV2.S at low or high dose, single or two shots; about 5 received placebo; per-sample allocation not given. Sampling occurred on day 63 after the first vaccine or placebo injection. Sequencing was performed on peripheral blood, taken in a trial of Ad26.COV2.S vaccine versus placebo. The receptors shown here come from a person aged 18-60 years who received the Ad26.COV2.S COVID-19 vaccine or a placebo.

The CDR3, as DNA: TGTGCCAGCAGCCTACCCGGAAATGAGCAGTTCTTC. Amino acids: CASSLPGNEQFF. The chain employs TRBV6-2 or TRBV6-3 and TRBJ2-1; the D is unclear. This CDR3 spans 12 amino acids. The V end lost 6 bases, the J end lost 7 bases, and 10 bases lay between the germline ends. In germline, CDR1 is MNHEY, CDR2 SVGEGT.

This clone was detected once. The V gene is TRBV20-1, the J gene TRBJ1-2; D ambiguous. V was trimmed by 2 bases and J by 3 bases, leaving 4 bases between them. Looked up from germline, CDR1 is DFQATT and CDR2 is SNEGSKA (reference sequence). CDR3 size: 11 residues. The CDR3: CSARMDYGYTF. In DNA, the CDR3 is TGCAGTGCTAGAATGGACTATGGCTACACCTTC.

The CDR3 DNA reads as TGTGCCAGCAGCGTAAGAGTTAGCACAGATACGCAGTATTTT. Translated, it gives CASSVRVSTDTQYF. The chain joins TRBV9 to TRBJ2-3; no definite D call. The CDR3 is 14 residues long. V was clipped by 1 base and J by 0 bases, with 6 bases between them. Germline-derived CDR1 and CDR2 are SGDLS and YYNGEE. Full variable domain (outside the CDR3, taken from reference TRBV9 and TRBJ2-3): DSGVTQTPKHLITATGQRVTLRCSPRSGDLSVYWYQQSLDQGLQFLIQYYNGEERAKGNILERFSAQQFPDLHSELNLSSLELGDSALYFCASSVRVSTDTQYFGPGTRLTVL.

The CDR3 sequence: CSVEGPGPTSDTQYF. The CDR3, as DNA: TGCAGCGTTGAAGGCCCAGGCCCCACCTCAGATACGCAGTATTTT. V usage is TRBV29-1 and J usage is TRBJ2-3; D is uncertain. The CDR3 loop spans 15 amino acids. Germline values: CDR1 SQVTM, CDR2 ANQGSEA. The V and J ends lost 1 base and 4 bases respectively, with 15 bases between them.

The chain carries TRBV28 and TRBJ1-5; D might be TRBD1 (6 bases). The CDR3 totals 14 residues. V shed 7 bases and J shed 4 bases, with 14 bases lying between them. CDR1 MDHEN and CDR2 SYDVKM come from the germline V gene. The CDR3 DNA reads TGTGCCAGCACCGCCCAGGGGTGGAATCAGCCCCAGCATTTT. Translating gives CASTAQGWNQPQHF.

The genes are TRBV5-8 and TRBJ2-7; D unresolved. There are 15 residues in the CDR3. Trimming shortened V by 6 bases and J by 0 bases, and 16 bases separated the two germline ends. Per the germline V gene, CDR1 is SGHTS and CDR2 is YDEGEE. The CDR3 DNA sequence: TGTGCCAGCATATCGAACCTATTCAGCTCCTACGAGCAGTACTTC. It codes for CASISNLFSSYEQYF. The complete variable domain, with remaining parts taken from reference TRBV5-8 and TRBJ2-7, reads EAGVTQSPTHLIKTRGQQATLRCSPISGHTSVYWYQQALGLGLQFLLWYDEGEERNRGNFPPRFSGRQFPNYSSELNVNALELEDSALYLCASISNLFSSYEQYFGPGTRLTVT.

The CDR3 reads CAWSVKAGVTGELFF. DNA for the CDR3: TGTGCCTGGAGTGTAAAGGCAGGGGTAACCGGGGAGCTGTTTTTT. The chain has TRBV30 and TRBJ2-2, with D possibly matching TRBD1 (6 bases). CDR3 length: 15 residues. V was cut by 0 bases and J by 5 bases, with 13 bases left in between. The V gene's germline CDR1 is GTSNPN and CDR2 SVGIG (reference sequence).

The chain recombines TRBV4-1 with TRBJ2-5, with D hard to call. V was cut by 1 base and J by 2 bases, with 11 bases left in between. CDR1 is MGHRA, CDR2 YSYEKL, per germline. This CDR3 has 15 amino acids. In DNA, the CDR3 is TGCGCCAGCAGCCAAGCCTCAGTGGGTCAAGAGACCCAGTACTTC. Encoded protein: CASSQASVGQETQYF.

The chain links TRBV5-6 to TRBJ2-5; TRBD2 matches 8 bases. With V trimmed by 5 bases and J by 3 bases, 9 bases remained unmatched. The germline gives CDR1 SGHDT, CDR2 YYEEEE. The CDR3 runs to 15 residues. The CDR3 DNA is TGTGCCAGCAGTACTGTAGCGGGGCGGAAAGAGACCCAGTACTTC. It encodes CASSTVAGRKETQYF.

The chain employs TRBV5-5 and TRBJ2-7; TRBD1 might be the D (6 bases). The germline V gene has CDR1 SGHKS and CDR2 YYEKEE (reference sequence). The CDR3 length is 15 residues. V dropped 6 bases and J dropped 5 bases, with 21 bases sitting between them. The CDR3 is CASTVGLGYRDEQYF. The CDR3 nucleotides read TGTGCCAGCACCGTTGGGCTCGGGTACAGGGACGAGCAGTACTTC. The full variable domain, in which reference TRBV5-5 and TRBJ2-7 provide the parts outside the CDR3, is DAGVTQSPTHLIKTRGQQVTLRCSPISGHKSVSWYQQVLGQGPQFIFQYYEKEERGRGNFPDRFSARQFPNYSSELNVNALLLGDSALYLCASTVGLGYRDEQYFGPGTRLTVT.

This rearrangement joins TRBV9 to TRBJ2-5; tentative D call: TRBD2 (5 bases). Germline CDR1 reads SGDLS; CDR2 reads YYNGEE. The CDR3 length is 13 residues. V was trimmed by 2 bases and J by 5 bases, leaving 10 bases between them. This CDR3 is CASSVGVRETQYF. DNA for the CDR3: TGTGCCAGCAGCGTCGGGGTTCGGGAGACCCAGTACTTC.

The chain employs TRBV7-3 and TRBJ2-1, with 8 bases that match TRBD1. CDR1 is SGHTA and CDR2 is FQGTGA in the germline V gene. After removal of 5 bases from V and 10 bases from J, the junction contained 4 bases not matched to a gene. The CDR3 loop spans 12 amino acids. In DNA form, the CDR3 reads TGTGCCAGCAGCCTCCAGGGGGCCGAGCAGTTCTTC. Translating it yields CASSLQGAEQFF.

This chain links TRBV20-1 with TRBJ2-7; 11 bases line up with TRBD2. V lost 3 bases to trimming and J lost 4 bases; unmatched junction nucleotides: 8. The CDR3 extends over 15 amino acids. Germline lookup yields CDR1 DFQATT and CDR2 SNEGSKA (reference sequence). The CDR3 coding sequence is TGCAGTGCTAGTAAACTAGCGGGAGAGCCATACGAGCAGTACTTC. Translated, it gives CSASKLAGEPYEQYF.

V usage is TRBV9 and J usage is TRBJ2-1, with no clear D. The V end was cut by 2 bases, the J end by 3 bases, with 12 bases between. Germline V gives CDR1 SGDLS, CDR2 YYNGEE. This CDR3 is built from 15 residues. Here the CDR3 DNA reads TGTGCCAGCAGCGTTTCCCCGACCCTCTACAATGAGCAGTTCTTC. This sequence encodes CASSVSPTLYNEQFF.

This clone was picked up one time. The gene calls are TRBV5-6 and TRBJ2-3, with TRBD1 as a possible D gene (6 bases). Trimming removed 2 bases from V and 1 base from J, with 11 bases in between. In germline, CDR1 is SGHDT, CDR2 YYEEEE. CDR3 length: 15 residues. In DNA, the CDR3 is TGTGCCAGCAGCTTAACGGCAGGGGGCACAGATACGCAGTATTTT. This gives the protein CASSLTAGGTDTQYF.

This chain connects TRBV5-4 to TRBJ2-5; no reliable D call. The V gene's germline CDR1 is SGHNT and CDR2 YYREEE (reference sequence). The CDR3 totals 14 residues. Trimming took off 3 bases at V and 1 base at J, with 10 bases between the two ends. CDR3 sequence: CASSSPVSQETQYF. The CDR3 nucleotides read TGTGCCAGCAGCTCTCCGGTATCCCAAGAGACCCAGTACTTC.

The chain couples TRBV20-1 to TRBJ1-5; the D gene is possibly TRBD1 (6 bases). V lost 7 bases and J lost 16, with 20 bases in between. The CDR3 is made up of 11 amino acids. Germline V gene lookup returns CDR1 DFQATT and CDR2 SNEGSKA (reference sequence). The CDR3 sequence is CSVGVRGTRHF. CDR3 in DNA: TGCAGTGTGGGGGTCCGGGGGACACGACATTTT.

A single count supports this clone. This chain connects TRBV15 to TRBJ2-1; TRBD2 matches at 12 bases. Trimming removed 2 bases from V and 2 bases from J; junction bases left unmatched: 1. CDR3 length: 16 residues. From germline, CDR1 is LNHNV and CDR2 YYDKDF (reference sequence). CDR3: CATSRPSGRAYNEQFF. For the CDR3, the DNA is TGTGCCACCAGCAGACCTAGCGGGAGGGCCTACAATGAGCAGTTCTTC. Supplemented by reference TRBV15 and TRBJ2-1, the full variable domain reads DAMVIQNPRYQVTQFGKPVTLSCSQTLNHNVMYWYQQKSSQAPKLLFHYYDKDFNNEADTPDNFQSRRPNTSFCFLDIRSPGLGDTAMYLCATSRPSGRAYNEQFFGPGTRLTVL.

The J gene is TRBJ2-7, the V gene TRBV19; possibly TRBD1 for D (5 bases). Germline values: CDR1 LNHDA, CDR2 SQIVND (reference sequence). V was pared by 1 base and J by 2 bases, with 12 bases between. This CDR3 comprises 15 residues. The CDR3 DNA follows: TGTGCCAGTAGTATAGCCCAGGGCACCGCCTACGAGCAGTACTTC. It is translated as CASSIAQGTAYEQYF.

The chain carries TRBV11-1 and TRBJ2-2, with a tentative D call TRBD1 (6 bases). Germline V CDR1 and CDR2: SGHAT, FQDESV (reference sequence). The V end was cut by 7 bases, the J end by 7 bases, with 19 bases between. This CDR3 has 15 amino acids. As DNA, the CDR3 is TGTGCCAGCACCCCGACAGGTTCTAACGGCGGGGAGCTGTTTTTT. Amino acid sequence: CASTPTGSNGGELFF.

The chain carries TRBV27 and TRBJ1-2; weak D call: TRBD1 (6 bases). Per the germline V gene, CDR1 is MNHEY and CDR2 is SMNVEV (reference sequence). V lost 6 bases and J 2 bases, leaving 16 bases between the germline ends. This CDR3 contains 15 residues. CDR3 amino acids: CASRADYRENYGYTF. In DNA form, the CDR3 reads TGTGCCAGCAGGGCAGACTACAGGGAGAACTATGGCTACACCTTC.

The chain is built from TRBV7-9 and TRBJ2-3; TRBD2 aligns across 11 bases. V lost 4 bases and J lost 4; bases outside the gene matches: 10. The CDR3 contains 17 residues. Germline lookup yields CDR1 SEHNR and CDR2 FQNEAQ (reference sequence). CDR3 loop: CASSSDTSGSRADTQYF. As DNA, the CDR3 is TGTGCCAGCAGCTCCGATACTAGCGGGAGTAGGGCAGATACGCAGTATTTT.

The V call is TRBV25-1, the J call TRBJ1-1, with TRBD1 identical over 7 bases. Germline V gene data show CDR1 as MGHDK and CDR2 as SYGVNS. The junction had 9 bases not matched to a gene; V was cut back by 4 bases and J by 7 bases. This CDR3 is built from 14 residues. CDR3 sequence (DNA): TGTGCCAGCAGTGTCGGACAGGTTGGCGTTGAAGCTTTCTTT. This translates into CASSVGQVGVEAFF.